A selection of T cell receptor beta chains follows, all from one sample in a study of T cell responses to AZD1222 COVID-19 vaccine. Profiled with immunoSEQ multiplex PCR; TCRdb holds only in-frame clones, not every one. Of over 150,000 clones in the sample, 87% were seen once. The input for sequencing was peripheral blood, taken 28 days after the second AZD1222 dose. These receptors were taken from an adult who received the AZD1222 COVID-19 vaccine. CDR3s include the opening cysteine and the closing phenylalanine or tryptophan. The D gene is left open where the match is weak. Only part of the rows carry a size: once, few, many, or a class if the clone is expanded.

d_call,v_call,j_call,clone_size,cdr3_nt,cdr3_aa
TRBD2,TRBV27,TRBJ2-5,NA,TGTGCCAGCAGTTTATACGCGGGGGGGCCGTGGGAGACCCAGTACTTC,CASSLYAGGPWETQYF
NA,TRBV7-2,TRBJ1-5,NA,TGTGCCAGCAGCTTAGACTTCGCTCAGCCCCAGCATTTT,CASSLDFAQPQHF
NA,TRBV12-3/TRBV12-4,TRBJ2-7,NA,TGTGCCAGCAGTAGTTGGGGGAACCACGAGCAGTACTTC,CASSSWGNHEQYF
NA,TRBV5-1,TRBJ2-2,few,TGCGCCAGCAGCTCCCTTCCGGGACAGAACACCGGGGAGCTGTTTTTT,CASSSLPGQNTGELFF
NA,TRBV7-8,TRBJ2-4,NA,TGTGCCAGCAGCTTAGGGTCATCGCTAGCCAAAAACATTCAGTACTTC,CASSLGSSLAKNIQYF
NA,TRBV15,TRBJ1-2,NA,TGTGCCACCAGCAATCGGGGTTATGGCTACACCTTC,CATSNRGYGYTF
TRBD1,TRBV29-1,TRBJ2-1,NA,TGCAGCACCGGACAGGGGGCCTATGAGCAGTTCTTC,CSTGQGAYEQFF
NA,TRBV3-1/TRBV3-2,TRBJ2-1,NA,TGTGCCAGCAGCCCAATGGCCAGGGCCCACAATGAGCAGTTCTTC,CASSPMARAHNEQFF
NA,TRBV6-5,TRBJ2-7,NA,TGTGCCAGCAGTTTCCGGACCTCCTACGAGCAGTACTTC,CASSFRTSYEQYF
NA,TRBV10-1,TRBJ1-1,once,TGCGCCAGCAGTGAGTCGGTAGTCCGGGGCACTGAAGCTTTCTTT,CASSESVVRGTEAFF
TRBD1,TRBV5-4,TRBJ1-2,NA,TGTGCCATTCAAGGGGGCAGGGGGAACTACACCTTC,CAIQGGRGNYTF
NA,TRBV3-1/TRBV3-2,TRBJ2-1,NA,TGTGCCAGCAGCCATGGACTACAGAATGAGCAGTTCTTC,CASSHGLQNEQFF
TRBD1,TRBV11-2,TRBJ2-5,NA,TGTGCCAGCAGCTTAGAAGGGACAGGTTTGCCCCGGGAGACCCAGTACTTC,CASSLEGTGLPRETQYF
NA,TRBV5-6,TRBJ1-6,NA,TGTGCCAGCAGCTTTGGAGGGGCAGTACCTAATTCACCCCTCCACTTT,CASSFGGAVPNSPLHF
NA,TRBV7-9,TRBJ1-2,NA,TGTGCCAGCAGCTTAGACATCCGGGCCCCCGGGGCTGGCTACACCTTC,CASSLDIRAPGAGYTF
NA,TRBV2,TRBJ2-2,NA,TGTGCCAGCAGTGAACAAGGGGCCACCGGGGAGCTGTTTTTT,CASSEQGATGELFF
TRBD2,TRBV2,TRBJ2-1,NA,TGTGCCAGCAGTGAAGCGGCCTTAGCGGGGGACTACAATGAGCAGTTCTTC,CASSEAALAGDYNEQFF
NA,TRBV2,TRBJ1-1,few,TGTGCCAGCAGAGCCGGACGGGAGAACACTGAAGCTTTCTTT,CASRAGRENTEAFF
NA,TRBV7-9,TRBJ2-5,NA,TGTGCCAGCAGCTCCCCACTAGCTGTTGGAGAGACCCAGTACTTC,CASSSPLAVGETQYF
NA,TRBV4-1,TRBJ2-1,NA,TGCGCCAGCAGCCAAGAGTTCCGGGGGACGCGAGAGCAGTTCTTC,CASSQEFRGTREQFF
NA,TRBV7-9,TRBJ1-4,NA,TGTGCCAGCAGCTGGGGTGGTCATGGTGAAAAACTGTTTTTT,CASSWGGHGEKLFF
TRBD2,TRBV2,TRBJ2-5,NA,TGTGCCAGCAGCTGGACTAGCGGGGGGGCTGGGACCCAGTACTTC,CASSWTSGGAGTQYF
TRBD2,TRBV14,TRBJ2-7,NA,TGTGCCAGCAGCCAAGATGATAGCGGGGCTGACGAGCAGTACTTC,CASSQDDSGADEQYF
TRBD1,TRBV30,TRBJ1-2,NA,TGTGCCTGGGCCCCCGGGACAGGGGTGAACTATGGCTACACCTTC,CAWAPGTGVNYGYTF
NA,TRBV13,TRBJ2-1,once,TGTGCCAGCAGCTACGCCGGGGGCCAGCAGTTCTTC,CASSYAGGQQFF
NA,TRBV6-5,TRBJ1-6,NA,TGTGCCTCCCGGGAAGGGGTGTACAGTTCACCCCTCCACTTT,CASREGVYSSPLHF
TRBD1,TRBV19,TRBJ1-5,NA,TGTGCCGTTGGACAGGGCAATCAGCCCCAGCATTTT,CAVGQGNQPQHF
NA,TRBV3-1/TRBV3-2,TRBJ2-1,NA,TGTGCCAGCAGCCAAGACCCCCTGCCTGGTTCCAATGAGCAGTTCTTC,CASSQDPLPGSNEQFF
NA,TRBV7-2,TRBJ1-3,once,TGTGCCAGCAGCGCCGGGATGAAAGGAAACACCATATATTTT,CASSAGMKGNTIYF
NA,TRBV9,TRBJ2-3,once,TGTGCCAGCAGCGTAAACCATGGGGGCAGAGTGGGAGATACGCAGTATTTT,CASSVNHGGRVGDTQYF
NA,TRBV14,TRBJ1-4,NA,TGTGCCAGCAGCCAATTAGGGGCGGGAGATGAAAAACTGTTTTTT,CASSQLGAGDEKLFF
TRBD1,TRBV18,TRBJ1-1,NA,TGTGCCAGCTCACAAAGACAGGGACTGAACACTGAAGCTTTCTTT,CASSQRQGLNTEAFF
NA,TRBV15,TRBJ1-4,NA,TGTGCCACCAGCAGAGGCCCTAATGAAAAACTGTTTTTT,CATSRGPNEKLFF
TRBD1,TRBV5-1,TRBJ2-1,once,TGCGCCAGTCTAGACAGGGGGAATGAGCAGTTCTTC,CASLDRGNEQFF
NA,TRBV7-2,TRBJ1-2,NA,TGTGCCAGCAGCTTAGCGAGTCACCTTAACTATGGCTACACCTTC,CASSLASHLNYGYTF
NA,TRBV30,TRBJ2-5,NA,TGTGCCTGGAGTGTACTCGGGGGCTTCCAAGAGACCCAGTACTTC,CAWSVLGGFQETQYF
NA,TRBV19,TRBJ1-5,NA,TGTGCCAGTAGTATTCAGGGGATAAGCAATCAGCCCCAGCATTTT,CASSIQGISNQPQHF
NA,TRBV5-4,TRBJ2-2,NA,TGTGCCAGCAGCTTGGGGGGGGGCGAGCCGAGCACCGGGGAGCTGTTTTTT,CASSLGGGEPSTGELFF
TRBD1,TRBV19,TRBJ1-2,NA,TGTGCCAGTACACCCCTAGGGGGCACCCCCTATGGCTACACCTTC,CASTPLGGTPYGYTF
TRBD2,TRBV3-1/TRBV3-2,TRBJ2-7,NA,TGTGCCAGCAGCCATCGCCGTGGGACGGGGGGTTCCTACGAGCAGTACTTC,CASSHRRGTGGSYEQYF
TRBD1,TRBV3-1/TRBV3-2,TRBJ1-4,NA,TGTGCCAGCAGCCAAGCTGGAGGGGGCTATGAAAAACTGTTTTTT,CASSQAGGGYEKLFF
NA,TRBV7-6,TRBJ1-5,few,TGTGCCAGCAGCTTAGCGGCCCGGGAAAGCAATCAGCCCCAGCATTTT,CASSLAARESNQPQHF
TRBD1,TRBV5-4,TRBJ1-1,NA,TGTGCCAGCTCAGGGACAGGGCTGAATACTGAAGCTTTCTTT,CASSGTGLNTEAFF
NA,TRBV4-1,TRBJ1-1,NA,TGCGCCAGCAGCCAAGGCCAGCCTATGAACACTGAAGCTTTCTTT,CASSQGQPMNTEAFF